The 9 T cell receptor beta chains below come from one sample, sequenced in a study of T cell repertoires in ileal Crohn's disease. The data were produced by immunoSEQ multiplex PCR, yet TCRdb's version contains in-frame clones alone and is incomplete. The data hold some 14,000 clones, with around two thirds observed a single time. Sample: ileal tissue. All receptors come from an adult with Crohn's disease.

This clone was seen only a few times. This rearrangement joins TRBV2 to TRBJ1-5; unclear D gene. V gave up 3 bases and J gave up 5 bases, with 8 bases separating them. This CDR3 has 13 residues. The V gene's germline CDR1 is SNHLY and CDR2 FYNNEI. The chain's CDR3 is CASSEGGYQPQHF. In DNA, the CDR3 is TGTGCCAGCAGTGAGGGCGGTTATCAGCCCCAGCATTTT.

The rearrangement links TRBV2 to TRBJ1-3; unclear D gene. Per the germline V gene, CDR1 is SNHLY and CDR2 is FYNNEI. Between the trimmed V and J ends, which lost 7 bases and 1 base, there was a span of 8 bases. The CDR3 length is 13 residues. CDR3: CASTAGSGNTIYF. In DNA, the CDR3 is TGTGCCAGCACCGCGGGGTCTGGAAACACCATATATTTT.

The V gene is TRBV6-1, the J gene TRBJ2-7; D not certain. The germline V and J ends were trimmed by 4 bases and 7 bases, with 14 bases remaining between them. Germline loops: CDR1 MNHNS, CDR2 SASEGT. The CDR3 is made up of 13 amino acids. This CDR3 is CASSGGTLREQYF. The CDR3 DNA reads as TGTGCCAGCAGTGGAGGCACCCTGCGGGAGCAGTACTTC.

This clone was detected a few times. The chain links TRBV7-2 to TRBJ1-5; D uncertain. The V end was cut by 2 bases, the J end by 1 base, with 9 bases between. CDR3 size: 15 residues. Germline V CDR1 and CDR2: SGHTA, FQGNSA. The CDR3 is CASSLYLDSNQPQHF. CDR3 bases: TGTGCCAGCAGCTTATACCTTGACAGCAATCAGCCCCAGCATTTT.

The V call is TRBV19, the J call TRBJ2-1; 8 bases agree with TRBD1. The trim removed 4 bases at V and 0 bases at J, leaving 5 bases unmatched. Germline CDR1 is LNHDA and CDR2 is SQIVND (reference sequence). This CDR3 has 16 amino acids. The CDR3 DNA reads TGTGCCAGTAGTAGAGGACAGGGAGGCTCCTACAATGAGCAGTTCTTC. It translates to CASSRGQGGSYNEQFF.

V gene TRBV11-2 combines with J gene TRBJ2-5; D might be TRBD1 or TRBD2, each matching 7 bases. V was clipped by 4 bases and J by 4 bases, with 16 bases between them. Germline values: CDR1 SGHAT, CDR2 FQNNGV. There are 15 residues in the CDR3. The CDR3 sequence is CASSSQGGPRETQYF. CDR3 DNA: TGTGCCAGCAGCTCTCAGGGGGGGCCTCGAGAGACCCAGTACTTC.

CDR3 DNA sequence: TGTGCCAGCAGCTTACAAGCAGGGGAGAACACTGAAGCTTTCTTT. Its protein product is CASSLQAGENTEAFF. The chain couples TRBV7-3 to TRBJ1-1; D is possibly TRBD1 (6 bases). This CDR3 spans 15 amino acids. V was cut by 2 bases and J by 1 base, with 11 bases left in between. The germline V gene encodes CDR1 SGHTA and CDR2 FQGTGA.

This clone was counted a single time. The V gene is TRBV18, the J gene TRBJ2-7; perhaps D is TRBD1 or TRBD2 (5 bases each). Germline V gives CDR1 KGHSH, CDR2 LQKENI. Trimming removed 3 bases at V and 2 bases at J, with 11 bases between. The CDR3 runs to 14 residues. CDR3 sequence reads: CASSPGAGAYEQYF. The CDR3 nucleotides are TGTGCCAGCTCACCCGGGGCAGGAGCCTACGAGCAGTACTTC.

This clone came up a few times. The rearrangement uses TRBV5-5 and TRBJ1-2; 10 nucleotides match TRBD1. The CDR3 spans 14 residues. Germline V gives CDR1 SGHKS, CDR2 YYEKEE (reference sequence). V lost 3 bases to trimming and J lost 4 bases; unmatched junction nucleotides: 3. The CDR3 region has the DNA TGTGCCAGCAGCTCCGGGACAGGGGTCTATGGCTACACCTTC. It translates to CASSSGTGVYGYTF. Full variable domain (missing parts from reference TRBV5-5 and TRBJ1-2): DAGVTQSPTHLIKTRGQQVTLRCSPISGHKSVSWYQQVLGQGPQFIFQYYEKEERGRGNFPDRFSARQFPNYSSELNVNALLLGDSALYLCASSSGTGVYGYTFGSGTRLTVV.